A selection of T cell receptor beta chains follows, all from one sample in a study of blood T cell repertoires in COVID-19. Some clones are missing from TCRdb's copy, which holds only in-frame ones; the method was immunoSEQ multiplex PCR. The sample holds around 72,000 clones, around 87% seen once. Sequencing was carried out using peripheral blood. These TCRs come from a man in his fifties or sixties with active COVID-19. Each CDR3 is given with its conserved first and last residue.

V	J	CDR3
TRBV27	TRBJ1-2	CASSLSGGRHGYTF
TRBV30	TRBJ1-4	CAWRRVGNEKLFF
TRBV4-1	TRBJ2-1	CASSQPQGIAVNEQFF
TRBV24-1	TRBJ2-3	CATSVGLAGVRTDTQYF
TRBV30	TRBJ2-5	CAWSPTGTSPQETQYF
TRBV7-3	TRBJ1-6	CASSLTSGTGSNSPLHF
TRBV11-2	TRBJ2-5	CASSLISGQETQYF
TRBV27	TRBJ2-7	CASSPPGLAGEYEQYF
TRBV7-3	TRBJ1-1	CASSSGTNTEAFF
TRBV6-5	TRBJ1-6	CASSQTGVNSPLHF
TRBV6-5	TRBJ1-1	CASSYSENTEAFF
TRBV6-2/TRBV6-3	TRBJ1-1	CASSSLGTANTEAFF
TRBV18	TRBJ1-1	CASRGQTMNTEAFF
TRBV27	TRBJ2-3	CASSTLAGGPSPGSDTQYF
TRBV6-2/TRBV6-3	TRBJ2-4	CASSKQGVKNIQYF
TRBV14	TRBJ1-3	CASSQDLGTAGNTIYF
TRBV5-1	TRBJ1-1	CASSWGVDRATEAFF
TRBV18	TRBJ2-7	CASSPQGTAYEQYF
TRBV3-1/TRBV3-2	TRBJ2-5	CASSQKGRQETQYF
TRBV2	TRBJ2-1	CASSGLAASEQFF
TRBV11-2	TRBJ2-7	CASSSGPGVRNEQYF
TRBV7-9	TRBJ1-2	CASSPLGDRGGYTF
TRBV19	TRBJ2-5	CASSSTTSGLQETQYF
TRBV4-1	TRBJ1-6	CASSQNRQDNSPLHF
TRBV10-1	TRBJ1-6	CASNRRTGYCSYNSPLHF
TRBV28	TRBJ2-3	CASGRIAGGRDTQYF
TRBV5-1	TRBJ2-1	CASRPPGQGINEQFF
TRBV29-1	TRBJ2-3	CSVSDRAITDTQYF
TRBV3-1/TRBV3-2	TRBJ2-3	CASSPGRGEMTDTQYF
TRBV5-4	TRBJ2-7	CASSSSRERTYEQYF